The 20 T cell receptor beta chains reported below all come from one sample, sequenced in a study of T cell responses to AZD1222 COVID-19 vaccine. TCRdb keeps only in-frame clones here, not all; method: immunoSEQ multiplex PCR. The sample includes approximately 130,000 clones, 85% to 90% of them seen just once. The starting material was peripheral blood, obtained on day 0 of MenACWY control vaccination. These receptors came from an adult in good health.

The chain carries TRBV7-9 and TRBJ2-5; TRBD2 matches 11 bases. V was pared by 5 bases and J by 0 bases, with 2 bases of the junction left unmatched. The CDR3 totals 15 residues. CDR1 and CDR2 (germline): SEHNR, FQNEAQ (reference sequence). Here the CDR3 reads CASSPGLADQETQYF. Here the CDR3 DNA reads TGTGCCAGCAGCCCGGGACTAGCGGACCAAGAGACCCAGTACTTC.

The chain has TRBV7-9 and TRBJ1-1, with a possible D match to TRBD1 (5 bases). Between the trimmed V and J ends, which lost 1 base and 4 bases, there was a span of 13 bases. Per germline, CDR1 SEHNR and CDR2 FQNEAQ (reference sequence). CDR3 size: 15 residues. The CDR3 DNA sequence: TGTGCCAGCAGCTTAGTTCAGGGTTTGGCCACTGAAGCTTTCTTT. Amino acids: CASSLVQGLATEAFF.

This clone has only a few counts. J is TRBJ1-1 and V is TRBV28, with 8 bases that match TRBD1. The CDR3 length is 17 residues. CDR1 and CDR2 from the germline V gene are MDHEN and SYDVKM. After removal of 5 bases from V and 4 bases from J, the junction contained 15 bases not matched to a gene. CDR3 amino acids: CASSRQGSSWEFTEAFF. The CDR3 DNA follows: TGTGCCAGCAGTAGACAGGGGTCTAGCTGGGAGTTCACTGAAGCTTTCTTT.

This chain uses TRBV12-3 or TRBV12-4 with TRBJ2-7; a weak D match, TRBD1 (5 bases). The V end lost 7 bases, the J end lost 7 bases, and 17 bases lay between the germline ends. The CDR3 totals 13 residues. The CDR3 DNA reads as TGTGCCAGCACCAAAGGGGTGGCTGGTGAGCAGTACTTC. Protein sequence: CASTKGVAGEQYF.

This chain joins TRBV24-1 and TRBJ2-5; no clear D. The CDR3 is 11 residues long. The ends were cut back, 2 bases at V and 4 bases at J, with 1 base in the middle. The germline CDR1 and CDR2 sequences are KGHDR and SFDVKD. The CDR3: CATSDSETQYF. CDR3 in DNA: TGTGCCACCAGTGATTCAGAGACCCAGTACTTC.

The V gene is TRBV7-6, the J gene TRBJ1-4; 8 nucleotides align to TRBD1. Trimming cost V 6 bases and J 11 bases; bases outside gene matches: 8. CDR1 is SGHVS, CDR2 FNYEAQ, per germline. The CDR3 is 13 residues long. CDR3 sequence (DNA): TGTGCCAGCAGACCGGACAGGGTCTTCAAACTGTTTTTT. Encoded protein: CASRPDRVFKLFF.

J is TRBJ1-2 and V is TRBV12-3 or TRBV12-4; 7 bases match TRBD1. The V segment lost 1 base and the J segment 7 bases; nucleotides outside the gene matches: 3. The CDR3 covers 13 residues. The CDR3 DNA reads TGTGCCAGCAGTTTAGGGACAGGTTCTGGCTACACCTTC. Amino acid sequence: CASSLGTGSGYTF.

This clone has just one count. The rearrangement links TRBV6-5 to TRBJ1-2; D is unresolved. This CDR3 is built from 14 residues. Trimming left V 6 bases short and J 8 bases short, with 19 bases between. The germline CDR1 and CDR2 sequences are MNHEY and SVGAGI. DNA of the CDR3: TGTGCCAGCAGAAACCCCGGTTCGGGGTTAGGCTACACCTTC. Translating gives CASRNPGSGLGYTF.

The J gene is TRBJ1-5, the V gene TRBV19; no reliable D call. The CDR3 is made up of 14 amino acids. The germline CDR1 and CDR2 sequences are LNHDA and SQIVND (reference sequence). V was clipped by 3 bases and J by 4 bases, with 10 bases between them. CDR3 sequence (DNA): TGTGCCAGTAGTATTTCCCGGAAGAATCAGCCCCAGCATTTT. Translated: CASSISRKNQPQHF.

The chain couples TRBV28 to TRBJ2-7; 9 positions match TRBD1. In germline, CDR1 is MDHEN, CDR2 SYDVKM. There are 13 residues in the CDR3. With 8 bases clipped from V and 3 bases from J, the junction kept 5 bases outside the gene matches. Here the CDR3 DNA reads TGTGCCAGCGTAGGGGACAGGGTCTACGAGCAGTACTTC. Protein sequence: CASVGDRVYEQYF.

V and J are TRBV3-1 (or the pseudogene TRBV3-2) and TRBJ2-1; D tentatively fits TRBD1 or TRBD2 (6 bases each). Germline CDR1 LGHDT, CDR2 YNNKEL (reference sequence). Trimming removed 4 bases at V and 2 bases at J, with 12 bases between. This CDR3 contains 15 residues. CDR3 in amino acids: CASSRRGQPYNEQFF. CDR3 DNA sequence: TGTGCCAGCAGCCGGCGGGGACAACCCTACAATGAGCAGTTCTTC.

The J gene is TRBJ1-1, the V gene TRBV21-1; the table calls TRBD1, which could not be checked here. TRBV21-1 is assigned pseudogene status. This CDR3 spans 18 amino acids. The CDR3 bases are TGTGCCAGCAGCAAAGAGAAGGGAGACAGGGCATGTACCACTGAAGCTTTCTTT. Translated, it gives CASSKEKGDRACTTEAFF.

The chain recombines TRBV5-6 with TRBJ2-3, with 8 bases fitting TRBD1. CDR1 is SGHDT, CDR2 YYEEEE, per germline. The junction had 2 bases not matched to a gene; V was cut back by 2 bases and J by 6 bases. CDR3 length: 13 residues. The chain's CDR3 is CASSFRDRDTQYF. As DNA, the CDR3 is TGTGCCAGCAGCTTCCGGGACAGGGATACGCAGTATTTT.

J is TRBJ2-2 and V is TRBV7-9; D uncertain. Per the germline V gene, CDR1 is SEHNR and CDR2 is FQNEAQ (reference sequence). The CDR3 runs 16 residues. V lost 1 base and J 1 base, leaving 10 bases between the germline ends. The CDR3 region is CASSLVRPRNTGELFF. The DNA of the CDR3 is TGTGCCAGCAGCTTAGTACGTCCGAGGAACACCGGGGAGCTGTTTTTT.

In DNA, the CDR3 is TGTGCCAGCAGCTTAAATTCGCGGGAGCTGTTTTTT. Translated: CASSLNSRELFF. V usage is TRBV7-2 and J usage is TRBJ2-2; D not certain. The V end lost 2 bases, the J end lost 9 bases, and 7 bases lay between the germline ends. This CDR3 spans 12 amino acids. Germline assignment: CDR1 SGHTA and CDR2 FQGNSA. The whole variable domain, remainder taken from reference TRBV7-2 and TRBJ2-2, is GAGVSQSPSNKVTEKGKDVELRCDPISGHTALYWYRQSLGQGLEFLIYFQGNSAPDKSGLPSDRFSAERTGGSVSTLTIQRTQQEDSAVYLCASSLNSRELFFGEGSRLTVL.

This rearrangement joins TRBV4-1 to TRBJ2-3; D unresolved. Trimming pared 0 bases from V and 3 bases from J, leaving 13 bases between. The germline V gene encodes CDR1 MGHRA and CDR2 YSYEKL. CDR3 length equals 16 residues. The CDR3 spells CASSQDRHPGTDTQYF. Written as DNA, the CDR3 is TGCGCCAGCAGCCAAGATAGACACCCCGGAACAGATACGCAGTATTTT.

J is TRBJ1-2 and V is TRBV10-3, with D perhaps matching TRBD1 (5 bases). The length of the CDR3 is 14 residues. The V gene lost 0 bases and the J gene lost 8 bases, with 13 bases spanning the gap. CDR1 is ENHRY and CDR2 is SYGVKD in the germline V gene. The CDR3 loop reads CAISESGGSRGYTF. CDR3 nucleotides: TGTGCCATCAGTGAGTCCGGGGGATCACGGGGCTACACCTTC.

The rearrangement uses TRBV13 and TRBJ1-2, with 7 bases lining up with TRBD1. V lost 2 bases and J lost 6; bases outside the gene matches: 6. The CDR3 contains 14 residues. Germline CDR1 and CDR2: PRHDT and FYEKMQ (reference sequence). This chain's CDR3 is CASSLRGGVNGYTF. The CDR3 nucleotides are TGTGCCAGCAGCTTACGAGGGGGCGTTAATGGCTACACCTTC.

This clone was counted only a few times. The chain is built from TRBV30 and TRBJ2-7; no firm D call. The CDR3 runs 11 residues. Trimming took off 1 base at V and 4 bases at J, with 5 bases between the two ends. CDR1 and CDR2 (germline): GTSNPN, SVGIG (reference sequence). CDR3 in amino acids: CAWSGGYEQYF. CDR3 in DNA: TGTGCCTGGAGTGGAGGTTACGAGCAGTACTTC.

The V gene is TRBV29-1, the J gene TRBJ2-7; 10 bases map to TRBD1. The ends lost 1 base at V and 7 bases at J; junction bases unmatched: 4. The germline CDR1 and CDR2 sequences are SQVTM and ANQGSEA. There are 13 residues in the CDR3. CDR3 amino acids: CSVEGQGAGEQYF. Here the CDR3 DNA reads TGCAGCGTTGAAGGACAGGGGGCGGGTGAGCAGTACTTC.